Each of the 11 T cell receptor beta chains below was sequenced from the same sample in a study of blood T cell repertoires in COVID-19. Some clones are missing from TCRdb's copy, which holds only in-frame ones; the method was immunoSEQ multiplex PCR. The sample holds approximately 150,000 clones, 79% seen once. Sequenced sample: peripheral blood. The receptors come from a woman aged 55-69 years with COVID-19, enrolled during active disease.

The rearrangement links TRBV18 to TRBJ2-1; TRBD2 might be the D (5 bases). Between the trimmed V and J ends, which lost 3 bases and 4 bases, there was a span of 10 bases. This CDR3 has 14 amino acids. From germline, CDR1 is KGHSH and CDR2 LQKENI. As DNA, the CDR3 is TGTGCCAGCTCACCTACCGGGGTTTACAATGAGCAGTTCTTC. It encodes CASSPTGVYNEQFF.

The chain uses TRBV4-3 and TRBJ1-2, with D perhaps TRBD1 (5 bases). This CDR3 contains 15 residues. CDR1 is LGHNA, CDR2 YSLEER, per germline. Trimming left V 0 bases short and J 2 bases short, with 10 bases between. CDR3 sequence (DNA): TGCGCCAGCAGCCAAGATAGGGGCAGAAACTATGGCTACACCTTC. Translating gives CASSQDRGRNYGYTF.

The CDR3 here is CASSRPGQGSTEAFF. The CDR3 DNA reads as TGTGCCAGCAGCCGACCGGGACAGGGGAGCACTGAAGCTTTCTTT. The rearrangement uses TRBV3-1 (or the pseudogene TRBV3-2) and TRBJ1-1, with 10 nucleotides matching TRBD1. Germline CDR1 reads LGHDT; CDR2 reads YNNKEL (reference sequence). V lost 4 bases to trimming and J lost 4 bases; unmatched junction nucleotides: 6. There are 15 residues in the CDR3.

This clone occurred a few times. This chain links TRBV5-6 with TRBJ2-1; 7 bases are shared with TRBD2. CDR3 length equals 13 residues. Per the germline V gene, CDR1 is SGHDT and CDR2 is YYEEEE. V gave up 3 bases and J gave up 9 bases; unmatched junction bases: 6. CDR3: CASSYAGDGEQFF. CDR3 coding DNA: TGTGCCAGCAGCTATGCGGGGGACGGTGAGCAGTTCTTC. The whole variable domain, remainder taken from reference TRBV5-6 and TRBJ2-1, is DAGVTQSPTHLIKTRGQQVTLRCSPKSGHDTVSWYQQALGQGPQFIFQYYEEEERQRGNFPDRFSGHQFPNYSSELNVNALLLGDSALYLCASSYAGDGEQFFGPGTRLTVL.

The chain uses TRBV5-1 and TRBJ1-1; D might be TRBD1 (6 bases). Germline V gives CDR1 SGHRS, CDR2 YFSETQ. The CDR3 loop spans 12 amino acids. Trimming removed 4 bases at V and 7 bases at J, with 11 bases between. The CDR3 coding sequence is TGCGCCAGCAGCCGGGACAACCATGAAGCTTTCTTT. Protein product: CASSRDNHEAFF.

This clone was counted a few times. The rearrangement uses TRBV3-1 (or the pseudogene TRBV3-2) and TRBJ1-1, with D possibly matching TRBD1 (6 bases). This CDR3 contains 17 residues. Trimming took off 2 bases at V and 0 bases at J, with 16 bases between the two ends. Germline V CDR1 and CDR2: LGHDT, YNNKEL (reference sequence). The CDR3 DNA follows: TGTGCCAGCAGCCAAAAATCCGCCGGGACATTGAACACTGAAGCTTTCTTT. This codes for CASSQKSAGTLNTEAFF.

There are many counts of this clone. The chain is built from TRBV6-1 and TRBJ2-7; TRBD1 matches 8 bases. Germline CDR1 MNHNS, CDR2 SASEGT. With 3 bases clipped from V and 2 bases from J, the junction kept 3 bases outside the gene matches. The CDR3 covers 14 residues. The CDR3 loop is CASSDGTGTYEQYV. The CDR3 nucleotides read TGTGCCAGCAGTGATGGGACAGGAACCTACGAGCAGTACGTC.

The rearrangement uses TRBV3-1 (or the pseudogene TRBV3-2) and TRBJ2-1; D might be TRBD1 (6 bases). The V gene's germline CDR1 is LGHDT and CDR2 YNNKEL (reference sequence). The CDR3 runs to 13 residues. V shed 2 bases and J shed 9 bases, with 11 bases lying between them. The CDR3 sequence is CASSQIQGREQFF. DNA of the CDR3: TGTGCCAGCAGCCAAATACAGGGTCGTGAGCAGTTCTTC.

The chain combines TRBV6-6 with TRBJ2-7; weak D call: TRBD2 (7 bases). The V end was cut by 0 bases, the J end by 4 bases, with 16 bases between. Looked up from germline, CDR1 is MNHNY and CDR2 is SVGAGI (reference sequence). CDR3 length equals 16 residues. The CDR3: CASSYSGEGGRYEQYF. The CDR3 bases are TGTGCCAGCAGTTACTCGGGGGAGGGGGGCAGGTACGAGCAGTACTTC.

The CDR3 spells CASSRGLGNTGELFF. CDR3 sequence (DNA): TGTGCCAGCAGCCGGGGACTAGGGAACACCGGGGAGCTGTTTTTT. The gene calls are TRBV3-1 (or the pseudogene TRBV3-2) and TRBJ2-2; 8 bases align to TRBD2. Looked up from germline, CDR1 is LGHDT and CDR2 is YNNKEL (reference sequence). The V segment lost 4 bases and the J segment 1 base; nucleotides outside the gene matches: 2. The CDR3 sequence is 15 residues long.

The CDR3 sequence is CASSDSGAVVDTEAFF. The CDR3 region has the DNA TGTGCCAGCAGTGATTCAGGGGCCGTGGTGGACACTGAAGCTTTCTTT. The chain joins TRBV6-1 to TRBJ1-1, with a tentative D call TRBD1 (6 bases). The CDR3 extends over 16 amino acids. CDR1 and CDR2 from the germline V gene are MNHNS and SASEGT. Trimming took 3 bases from V and 3 from J, leaving 17 bases between them.